Detailed here is one T cell receptor beta chain. When the RNA was reverse transcribed, random hexamers were used with an input of roughly 0.5 to 1 ug. Coverage of TCR beta CDR3 amplification by immunoSEQ multiplex PCR extended to 54 Vbeta and 13 Jbeta. TCRdb recomputed calls from the immunoSEQ multiplex PCR reads with MiXCR, one row per CDR3 protein. The sample yields around 69,000 distinct CDR3 sequences, under 96% seen once. The sample originates from a study of CD8 T cells in Susac syndrome. Sequencing of TCR beta was carried out in blood CD8+ and CD4+ T cells. The multiple sclerosis controls consisted of treatment-naive patients with relapsing-remitting disease, either stable or active. In contrast to the negatively isolated CD8+ and CD4+ T cells, TEMRA cells were FACS-enriched. Source material: CD4+ T cells from PBMCs. The TCR was taken from a human donor with multiple sclerosis.

CDR3 DNA: TGTGCCAGCAGCAAAGTGGCCGGGGAGCTGTTTTTT. Amino acids: CASSKVAGELFF. The rearrangement uses TRBV9 and TRBJ2-2; D remains ambiguous. There are 12 residues in the CDR3. Germline CDR1 reads SGDLS; CDR2 reads YYNGEE. V was cut by 4 bases and J by 6 bases, with 7 bases left in between.